These T cell receptor beta chains were read from a single sample in a study of shared clonotypes between healthy human individuals. The assay was immunoSEQ multiplex PCR, and TCRdb's table has in-frame clones only and misses some. This repertoire shows approximately 2.5 million clones, roughly 93% found once; its top ten account for approximately 0.35%. Sequencing used naive CD4+ T cells from PBMCs. These receptors were collected from a man between 18 and 29 years old in good health. Some clones in this sample may be carry-over from other donors' samples. Both conserved end residues are part of each CDR3. The D gene is left open where the match is weak.

TRBV30	NA	NA	CAHTRRRVLEQYF
TRBV29-1	NA	TRBJ1-1	CSVVGLMNTEAFF
TRBV5-6	TRBD2	TRBJ2-7	CASSFVSASGIPEQYF
TRBV9	NA	TRBJ1-1	CASSVDPGWTNTEAFF
TRBV6-1	NA	TRBJ2-7	CASNLPHNYEQYF
TRBV9	NA	TRBJ2-2	CASSVATGTLPTGELFF
TRBV5-1	NA	TRBJ1-2	CASSLGYSRGDYGYTF
TRBV5-1	NA	TRBJ2-7	CASSLAPGPYEQYF
TRBV27	TRBD2	TRBJ2-7	CASRPSGKGLYEQYF
TRBV28	NA	TRBJ1-1	CASSFPGPTEAFF
TRBV7-2	NA	TRBJ2-2	CASRLENTGELFF
TRBV9	NA	TRBJ2-1	CASSGGYNEQFF
TRBV5-1	TRBD2	TRBJ2-7	CASSHGLAEPYEQYF
TRBV29-1	NA	TRBJ1-4	CSVVWGFNEKLFF
TRBV5-1	NA	TRBJ2-2	CASSLLASAGELFF
TRBV6-1	NA	TRBJ1-3	CASSESLGRTIYF
TRBV7-2	NA	TRBJ2-7	CASSFDSELYEQYF
TRBV5-1	TRBD1	TRBJ2-2	CASSLGTGTGELFF
TRBV19	NA	TRBJ1-2	CGIPAGHNYGYTF
TRBV6-1	NA	TRBJ1-4	CASSESGQDNEKLFF
TRBV5-1	TRBD2	TRBJ2-1	CASSLAPSGNPYNEQFF
TRBV29-1	NA	TRBJ1-2	CSVEGAPGGLYGYTF